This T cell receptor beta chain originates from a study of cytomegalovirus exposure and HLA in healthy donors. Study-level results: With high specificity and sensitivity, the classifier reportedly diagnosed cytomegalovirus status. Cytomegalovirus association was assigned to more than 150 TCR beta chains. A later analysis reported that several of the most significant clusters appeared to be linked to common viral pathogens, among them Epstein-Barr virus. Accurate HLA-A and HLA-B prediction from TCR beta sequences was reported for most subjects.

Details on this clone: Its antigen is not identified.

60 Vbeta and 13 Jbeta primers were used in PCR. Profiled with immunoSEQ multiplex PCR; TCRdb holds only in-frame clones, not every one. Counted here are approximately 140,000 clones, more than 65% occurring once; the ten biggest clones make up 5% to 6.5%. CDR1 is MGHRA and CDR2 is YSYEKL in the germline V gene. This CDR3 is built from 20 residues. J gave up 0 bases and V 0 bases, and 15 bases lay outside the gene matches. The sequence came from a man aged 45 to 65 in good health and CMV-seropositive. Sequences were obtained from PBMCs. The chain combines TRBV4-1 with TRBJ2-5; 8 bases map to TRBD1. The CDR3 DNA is TGCGCCAGCAGCCAAGAGAAGCCGGCAGGGCGGACAGGGTACCAAGAGACCCAGTACTTC. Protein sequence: CASSQEKPAGRTGYQETQYF.